The 20 T cell receptor beta chains below all came from one sample that was sequenced in a study of blood T cells in healthy people across ages. Sample-barcoded 5' priming and a J-beta primer mix drove a second PCR of about 6 to 12 cycles. TCRdb reanalysed the 5' RACE reads using MiXCR and keeps one entry per CDR3 protein. The repertoire holds just under 750,000 distinct CDR3 sequences, around a fifth seen once, with roughly a fifth in the top ten. Specimen: blood. Receptors originate from a man between 70 and 80 years old in good health.

In its sample, this clonotype was seen many times. This chain joins TRBV12-3 or TRBV12-4 and TRBJ1-1; D is unresolved. V was trimmed by 5 bases and J by 4 bases, leaving 14 bases between them. The CDR3 totals 14 residues. This CDR3 is CASSPSGRVTEAFF. DNA of the CDR3: TGTGCCAGCAGTCCCTCCGGGAGGGTCACTGAAGCTTTCTTT.

The genes are TRBV14 and TRBJ2-3; D is uncertain. This CDR3 region has 13 residues. Trimming took 1 base from V and 5 from J, leaving 7 bases between them. Germline CDR1 SGHDN, CDR2 FVKESK. The CDR3 region has the DNA TGTGCCAGCAGCCAAGTGAGTGTAGATACGCAGTATTTT. Its protein product is CASSQVSVDTQYF.

The genes are TRBV11-2 and TRBJ2-3, with D possibly TRBD1 on 5 matching bases. Germline assignment: CDR1 SGHAT and CDR2 FQNNGV. There are 16 residues in the CDR3. V lost 5 bases and J 5 bases, leaving 20 bases between the germline ends. Here the CDR3 reads CASSLGVQNRGDTQYF. The CDR3 DNA reads as TGTGCCAGCAGCCTAGGGGTGCAGAACCGAGGAGATACGCAGTATTTT.

The chain has TRBV20-1 and TRBJ1-5; the D gene is possibly TRBD1 (5 bases). This CDR3 is 15 amino acids long. CDR1 and CDR2 from the germline V gene are DFQATT and SNEGSKA (reference sequence). Trimming stripped 3 bases from V and 4 bases from J, with 16 bases between. Written as DNA, the CDR3 is TGCAGTGCTAGTAGTATCGAGGGGCTTAATCAGCCCCAGCATTTT. The encoded protein is CSASSIEGLNQPQHF.

The chain carries TRBV20-1 and TRBJ2-7; TRBD1 aligns across 11 bases. Trimming removed 6 bases from V and 2 bases from J; junction bases left unmatched: 6. CDR3 size: 14 residues. The germline gives CDR1 DFQATT, CDR2 SNEGSKA (reference sequence). The CDR3 bases are TGCAGTGCCACCGGACAGGGGGCGACCTACGAGCAGTACTTC. Protein product: CSATGQGATYEQYF.

The chain combines TRBV28 with TRBJ1-2; 7 positions match TRBD1. Per the germline V gene, CDR1 is MDHEN and CDR2 is SYDVKM. V shed 3 bases, J shed 5 bases, and the junction held 9 bases outside the gene matches. The CDR3 loop spans 15 amino acids. The CDR3 DNA is TGTGCCAGCAGTTTCACCGGGACAGCGAAATATGGCTACACCTTC. It is translated as CASSFTGTAKYGYTF.

V and J are TRBV4-1 and TRBJ1-2; no clear D gene. The germline V gene encodes CDR1 MGHRA and CDR2 YSYEKL. The V end lost 0 bases, the J end lost 2 bases, and 10 bases lay between the germline ends. CDR3 length equals 15 residues. CDR3 bases: TGCGCCAGCAGCCAAGATGAAGAAAGAAACTATGGCTACACCTTC. Residues: CASSQDEERNYGYTF.

This clonotype was picked up many times. The chain is built from TRBV5-1 and TRBJ2-3; possible D gene TRBD2, 5 bases. Germline CDR1 and CDR2: SGHRS and YFSETQ. This CDR3 contains 14 residues. V lost 1 base, J lost 0 bases, and 6 bases lay in between. CDR3 nucleotide sequence: TGCGCCAGCAGCTTGTCGGGGAGCACAGATACGCAGTATTTT. Its protein product is CASSLSGSTDTQYF.

This clonotype has a handful of counts. The V call is TRBV11-2, the J call TRBJ1-1; TRBD1 is a possible D gene (5 bases). Per the germline V gene, CDR1 is SGHAT and CDR2 is FQNNGV. This CDR3 spans 15 amino acids. The V end was cut by 5 bases, the J end by 3 bases, with 16 bases between. The CDR3 region has the DNA TGTGCCAGCAGCCAGACCGGGGACGGGTACACTGAAGCTTTCTTT. It specifies CASSQTGDGYTEAFF.

The rearrangement uses TRBV29-1 and TRBJ1-1; maybe TRBD1 (5 bases). Germline CDR1 reads SQVTM; CDR2 reads ANQGSEA. The length of the CDR3 is 13 residues. The V end lost 2 bases, the J end lost 4 bases, and 11 bases lay between the germline ends. This CDR3 reads CSVEQGLSTEAFF. Written as DNA, the CDR3 is TGCAGCGTTGAACAGGGCTTGAGCACTGAAGCTTTCTTT. Full variable domain (missing parts from reference TRBV29-1 and TRBJ1-1): SAVISQKPSRDICQRGTSLTIQCQVDSQVTMMFWYRQQPGQSLTLIATANQGSEATYESGFVIDKFPISRPNLTFSTLTVSNMSPEDSSIYLCSVEQGLSTEAFFGQGTRLTVV.

There are a few counts of this clonotype. V usage is TRBV29-1 and J usage is TRBJ2-2; 8 bases map to TRBD2. The V gene end was trimmed by 3 bases and the J gene end by 4 bases; junction bases not matched to a gene: 4. CDR3 size: 14 residues. Germline values: CDR1 SQVTM, CDR2 ANQGSEA. CDR3 region: CSVDQAGATGELFF. The CDR3 nucleotides are TGCAGCGTTGATCAAGCGGGAGCCACCGGGGAGCTGTTTTTT.

This clonotype was seen more than once but under ten times. CDR3: CSARGDRGFGSPLHF. In DNA, the CDR3 is TGCAGTGCTAGGGGGGACAGGGGGTTTGGGTCACCCCTCCACTTT. The J gene is TRBJ1-6, the V gene TRBV20-1, with TRBD1 matching 11 bases. CDR1 DFQATT and CDR2 SNEGSKA come from the germline V gene (reference sequence). With V trimmed by 3 bases and J by 10 bases, 8 bases remained unmatched. This CDR3 region has 15 residues.

In its sample, this clonotype was seen a few times. V gene TRBV20-1 combines with J gene TRBJ1-5; D possibly corresponds to TRBD1 (5 bases). This CDR3 is built from 14 residues. Germline CDR1 and CDR2: DFQATT and SNEGSKA (reference sequence). Trimming removed 6 bases from V and 0 bases from J, with 12 bases in between. The CDR3 reads CSATGGASNQPQHF. CDR3 sequence (DNA): TGCAGTGCCACGGGAGGGGCTAGCAATCAGCCCCAGCATTTT.

The rearrangement links TRBV20-1 to TRBJ1-1, with D perhaps matching TRBD1 (5 bases). V was cut by 6 bases and J by 1 base, with 9 bases left in between. Germline CDR1 is DFQATT and CDR2 is SNEGSKA (reference sequence). This CDR3 region has 12 residues. For the CDR3, the DNA is TGCAGTGCCGGACAACCGAACACTGAAGCTTTCTTT. This sequence encodes CSAGQPNTEAFF.

The genes are TRBV7-2 and TRBJ1-3; D is possibly TRBD1 (5 bases). V gave up 5 bases and J gave up 2 bases, with 7 bases separating them. The germline CDR1 and CDR2 sequences are SGHTA and FQGNSA. This CDR3 has 13 amino acids. The chain's CDR3 is CASSRDPGNTIYF. The CDR3 DNA reads TGTGCCAGCAGCCGGGACCCTGGAAACACCATATATTTT.

The chain recombines TRBV20-1 with TRBJ2-2; 8 nucleotides agree with TRBD2. The CDR3 consists of 16 residues. The V gene's germline CDR1 is DFQATT and CDR2 SNEGSKA (reference sequence). The V gene end was trimmed by 0 bases and the J gene end by 4 bases; junction bases not matched to a gene: 7. In DNA, the CDR3 is TGCAGTGCTAGAGACCCGGGGGGGCCCCTCACCGGGGAGCTGTTTTTT. Encoded protein: CSARDPGGPLTGELFF.

The chain employs TRBV12-3 or TRBV12-4 and TRBJ2-4; D is perhaps TRBD2 (7 bases). CDR3 length: 16 residues. The V gene lost 6 bases and the J gene lost 2 bases, with 17 bases spanning the gap. The CDR3 nucleotides are TGTGCCAGCAGCTGGGGGCTAGCGGCAACCAAAAACATTCAGTACTTC. Translating gives CASSWGLAATKNIQYF.

The rearrangement joins TRBV7-9 to TRBJ1-5; D is perhaps TRBD1 (6 bases). The CDR3 has 15 residues. Per the germline V gene, CDR1 is SEHNR and CDR2 is FQNEAQ (reference sequence). Trimming stripped 5 bases from V and 4 bases from J, with 15 bases between. The CDR3 sequence: CASSQRGIDNQPQHF. CDR3 in DNA: TGTGCCAGCAGCCAGAGGGGGATAGATAATCAGCCCCAGCATTTT.

This clonotype was observed a handful of times. The V and J genes are TRBV29-1 and TRBJ1-4; 7 nucleotides match TRBD1. This CDR3 is 15 amino acids long. Trimming removed 6 bases from V and 4 bases from J; junction bases left unmatched: 11. Germline V CDR1 and CDR2: SQVTM, ANQGSEA. The CDR3 bases are TGCAGCGTCGCATCGACCGGGACAGTTAATGAAAAACTGTTTTTT. Its protein is CSVASTGTVNEKLFF.

CDR3 sequence: CASSPTTRGTDTGELFF. The CDR3 nucleotides read TGCGCCAGCAGCCCGACCACCAGGGGGACAGACACCGGGGAGCTGTTTTTT. J is TRBJ2-2 and V is TRBV5-1; 7 bases are shared with TRBD1. This CDR3 is 17 amino acids long. In germline, CDR1 is SGHRS, CDR2 YFSETQ. V lost 4 bases to trimming and J lost 3 bases; unmatched junction nucleotides: 12.